This T cell receptor beta chain was found in a study of cytomegalovirus exposure and HLA in healthy donors. The PCR ran on 60 Vbeta and 13 Jbeta primers. In the original processing: A later analysis tallied approximately 87 million unique TCR beta chains, approximately 10 million of them shared. Using immunoSEQ multiplex PCR, the repertoire was profiled, and TCRdb retains in-frame clones only, with some absent. V and J calls and clone size follow that table, whereas D and trimming were derived from the DNA. The sample shows about 160,000 clones, 65% to 90% of them seen only once. Germline CDR1 and CDR2: SGHRS and YFSETQ. The CDR3 sequence is 16 residues long. V dropped 2 bases and J dropped 4; count of bases not matched to a gene: 10.

The V and J genes are TRBV5-1 and TRBJ2-3, with 7 bases matching TRBD2. This receptor was taken from a man aged 50-59 years in good health and CMV-seropositive. Specimen: PBMCs. The CDR3 sequence is CASSLGDYTSADTQYF. CDR3 nucleotides: TGCGCCAGCAGCTTAGGGGACTACACGAGCGCAGATACGCAGTATTTT.